This T cell receptor (beta chain) is drawn from a study of T cell responses to AZD1222 COVID-19 vaccine. The study, taken as a whole, reports: Spike-specific TCRs gained breadth and depth after people received two AZD1222 doses. Repertoires were obtained only post-peak T cell response. Dominant CD4 TCR responses targeted spike regions 160-218 and 743-854. Unmutated variant regions are reportedly the target of nearly half of TCRs that are spike-specific.

This clone was counted between two and nine times. Its antigen is undetermined. TCRdb's copy holds only in-frame clones and misses some; the assay was immunoSEQ multiplex PCR. This table holds 80,000 or so clones, around nine tenths found once. Trimming cost V 5 bases and J 2 bases; bases outside gene matches: 9. The CDR3 runs 17 residues. Germline lookup yields CDR1 MNHEY and CDR2 SMNVEV (reference sequence). This chain links TRBV27 with TRBJ1-6, with 7 bases fitting TRBD1. This specimen was peripheral blood, taken on day 0 of MenACWY control vaccination. The clonotype originates from an adult in good health. CDR3 in amino acids: CASSHRQGGTYNSPLHF. The CDR3 DNA sequence: TGTGCCAGCAGTCACAGACAGGGAGGCACCTATAATTCACCCCTCCACTTT.